This T cell receptor (beta chain) was documented in a study of T cell clonotyping in hematopoietic cell transplantation. Study-level points and caveats: No sorting was done, leaving CD4 and CD8 contributions mixed. Broader posttransplant TCR repertoire diversity was predicted by graft donor and pretransplant recipient Inverse Simpson Index values.

Profiling relied on immunoSEQ multiplex PCR, and the TCRdb table lists in-frame clones only, not all of them. This table has about 36,000 clones, over 70% appearing once. This clone was observed a few times. Its antigen is undetermined. The CDR3 is 16 amino acids. CDR1 and CDR2 from the germline V gene are MNHNY and SVGAGI (reference sequence). V gave up 6 bases and J gave up 6 bases; unmatched junction bases: 16. Sequencing input: peripheral blood mononuclear cells. The rearrangement links TRBV6-6 to TRBJ2-7, with 8 positions matching TRBD1. The sequence was obtained from a woman in her thirties or forties in good health. Some clones in this sample may be carry-over from other donors' samples. CDR3 sequence reads: CASRDTSPQGAREQYF. The CDR3 DNA reads TGTGCCAGCAGGGATACATCGCCCCAGGGGGCCCGCGAGCAGTACTTC.